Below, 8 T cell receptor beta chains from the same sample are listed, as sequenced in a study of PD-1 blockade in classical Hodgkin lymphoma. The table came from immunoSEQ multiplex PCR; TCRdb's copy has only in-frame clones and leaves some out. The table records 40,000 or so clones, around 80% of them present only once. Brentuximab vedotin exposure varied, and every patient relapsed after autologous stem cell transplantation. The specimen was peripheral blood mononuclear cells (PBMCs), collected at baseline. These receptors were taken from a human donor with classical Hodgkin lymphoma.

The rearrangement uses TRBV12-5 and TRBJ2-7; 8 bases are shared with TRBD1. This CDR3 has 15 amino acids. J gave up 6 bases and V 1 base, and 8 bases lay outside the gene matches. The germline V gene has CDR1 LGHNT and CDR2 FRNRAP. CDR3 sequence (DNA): TGTGCTAGTGGTTTGGATTGGACAGGGCTTGGCGAGCAGTACTTC. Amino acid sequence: CASGLDWTGLGEQYF.

The chain's CDR3 is CASSFRTGGGNGYTF. The CDR3, as DNA: TGTGCCAGCAGCTTCCGCACCGGAGGGGGGAATGGCTACACCTTC. V and J are TRBV9 and TRBJ1-2; TRBD1 is a possible D gene (6 bases). Germline V CDR1 and CDR2: SGDLS, YYNGEE. V was pared by 4 bases and J by 6 bases, with 19 bases between. This CDR3 is 15 amino acids long.

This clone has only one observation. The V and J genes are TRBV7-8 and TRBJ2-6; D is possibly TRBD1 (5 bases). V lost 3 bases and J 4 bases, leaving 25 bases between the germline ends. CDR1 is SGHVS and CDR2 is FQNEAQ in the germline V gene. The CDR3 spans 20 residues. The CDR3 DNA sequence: TGTGCCAGCAGCTTGACAGTTGGTTCCCAGGATAAATACGGGGCCAACGTCCTGACTTTC. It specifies CASSLTVGSQDKYGANVLTF.

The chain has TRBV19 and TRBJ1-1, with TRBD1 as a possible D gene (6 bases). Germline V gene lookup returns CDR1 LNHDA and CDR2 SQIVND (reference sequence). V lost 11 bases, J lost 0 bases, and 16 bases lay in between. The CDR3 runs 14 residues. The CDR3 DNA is TGTGCCGCTGGCAGGGGACCGTTGAACACTGAAGCTTTCTTT. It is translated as CAAGRGPLNTEAFF.

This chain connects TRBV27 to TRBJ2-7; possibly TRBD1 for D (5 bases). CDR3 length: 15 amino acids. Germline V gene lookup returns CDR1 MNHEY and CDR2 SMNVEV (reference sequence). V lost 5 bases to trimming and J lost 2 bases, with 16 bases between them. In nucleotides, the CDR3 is TGTGCCAGCAGTGTAAGGGGAAGACAGACCTACGAGCAGTACTTC. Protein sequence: CASSVRGRQTYEQYF.

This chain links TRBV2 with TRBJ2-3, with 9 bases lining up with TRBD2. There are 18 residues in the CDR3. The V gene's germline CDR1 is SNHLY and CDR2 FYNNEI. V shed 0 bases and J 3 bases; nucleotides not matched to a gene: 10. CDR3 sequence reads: CASSEALSGGGITDTQYF. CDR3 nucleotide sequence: TGTGCCAGCAGTGAAGCGCTTAGCGGGGGCGGGATTACAGATACGCAGTATTTT. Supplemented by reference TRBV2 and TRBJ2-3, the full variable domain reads EPEVTQTPSHQVTQMGQEVILRCVPISNHLYFYWYRQILGQKVEFLVSFYNNEISEKSEIFDDQFSVERPDGSNFTLKIRSTKLEDSAMYFCASSEALSGGGITDTQYFGPGTRLTVL.

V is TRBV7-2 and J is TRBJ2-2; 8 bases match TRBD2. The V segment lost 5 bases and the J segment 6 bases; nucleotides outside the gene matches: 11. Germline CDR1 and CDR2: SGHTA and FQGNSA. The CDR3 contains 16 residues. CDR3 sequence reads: CASSPPGTRGAGELFF. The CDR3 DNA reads TGTGCCAGCAGCCCCCCCGGGACTAGAGGGGCCGGGGAGCTGTTTTTT.

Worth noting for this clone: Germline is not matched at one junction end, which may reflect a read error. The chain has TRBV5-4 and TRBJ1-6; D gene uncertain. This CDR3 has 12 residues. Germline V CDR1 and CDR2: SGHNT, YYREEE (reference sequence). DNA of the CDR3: TGCGCCAGCAGCTTGGGAGGTTCACCCCTCCACTTT. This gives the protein CASSLGGSPLHF. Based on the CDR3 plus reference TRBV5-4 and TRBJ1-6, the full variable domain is ETGVTQSPTHLIKTRGQQVTLRCSSQSGHNTVSWYQQALGQGPQFIFQYYREEENGRGNFPPRFSGLQFPNYSSELNVNALELDDSALYLCASSLGGSPLHFGNGTRLTVT.